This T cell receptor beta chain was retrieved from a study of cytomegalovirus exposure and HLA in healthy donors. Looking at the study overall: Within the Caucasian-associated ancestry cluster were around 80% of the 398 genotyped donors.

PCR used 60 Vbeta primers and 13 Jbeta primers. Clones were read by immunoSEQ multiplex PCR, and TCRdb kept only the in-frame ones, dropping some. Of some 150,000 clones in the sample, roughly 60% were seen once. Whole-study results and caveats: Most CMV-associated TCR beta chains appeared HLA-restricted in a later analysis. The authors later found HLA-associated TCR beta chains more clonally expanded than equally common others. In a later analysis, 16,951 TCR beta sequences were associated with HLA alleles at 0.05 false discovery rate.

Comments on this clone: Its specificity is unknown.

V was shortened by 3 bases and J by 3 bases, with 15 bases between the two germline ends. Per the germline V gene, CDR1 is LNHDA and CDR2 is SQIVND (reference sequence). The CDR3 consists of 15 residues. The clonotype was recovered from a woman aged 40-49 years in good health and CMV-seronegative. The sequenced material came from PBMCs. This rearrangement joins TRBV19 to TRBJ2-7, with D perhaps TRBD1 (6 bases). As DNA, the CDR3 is TGTGCCAGTAGTATCCCGGGACAAGGGTACTACGAGCAGTACTTC. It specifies CASSIPGQGYYEQYF.